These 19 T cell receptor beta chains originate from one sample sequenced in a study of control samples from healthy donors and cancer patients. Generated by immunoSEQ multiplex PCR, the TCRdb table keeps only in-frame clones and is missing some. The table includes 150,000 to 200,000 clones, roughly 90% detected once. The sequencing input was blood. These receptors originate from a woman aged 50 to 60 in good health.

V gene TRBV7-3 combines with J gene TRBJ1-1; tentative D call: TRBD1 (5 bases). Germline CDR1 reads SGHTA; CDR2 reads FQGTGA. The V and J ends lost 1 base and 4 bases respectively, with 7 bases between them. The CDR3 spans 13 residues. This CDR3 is CASSLMGGTEAFF. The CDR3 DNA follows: TGTGCCAGCAGCTTAATGGGGGGCACTGAAGCTTTCTTT.

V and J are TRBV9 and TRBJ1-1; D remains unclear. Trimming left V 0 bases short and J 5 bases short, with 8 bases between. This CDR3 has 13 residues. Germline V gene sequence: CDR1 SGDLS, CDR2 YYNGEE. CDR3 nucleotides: TGTGCCAGCAGCGTAGCTCCTCATACTGAAGCTTTCTTT. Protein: CASSVAPHTEAFF.

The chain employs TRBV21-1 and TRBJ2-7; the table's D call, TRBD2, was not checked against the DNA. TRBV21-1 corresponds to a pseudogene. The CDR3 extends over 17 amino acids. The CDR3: CASSKGREVHMSYEQYF. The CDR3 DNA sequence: TGTGCCAGCAGCAAAGGGCGTGAGGTCCATATGAGCTACGAGCAGTACTTC.

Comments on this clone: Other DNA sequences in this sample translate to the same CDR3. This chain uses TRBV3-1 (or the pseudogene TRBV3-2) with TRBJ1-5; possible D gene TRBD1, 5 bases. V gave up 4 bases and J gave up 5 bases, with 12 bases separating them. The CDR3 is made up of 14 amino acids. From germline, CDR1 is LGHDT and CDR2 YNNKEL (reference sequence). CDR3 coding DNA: TGTGCCAGCAGCCGGGGGGTAGGGGATCAGCCCCAGCATTTT. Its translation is CASSRGVGDQPQHF.

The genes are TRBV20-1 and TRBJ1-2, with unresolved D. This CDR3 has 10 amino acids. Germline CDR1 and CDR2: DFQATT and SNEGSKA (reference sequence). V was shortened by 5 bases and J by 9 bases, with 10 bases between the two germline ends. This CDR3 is CSAWARRYTF. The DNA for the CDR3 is TGCAGTGCTTGGGCGAGGCGCTACACCTTC.

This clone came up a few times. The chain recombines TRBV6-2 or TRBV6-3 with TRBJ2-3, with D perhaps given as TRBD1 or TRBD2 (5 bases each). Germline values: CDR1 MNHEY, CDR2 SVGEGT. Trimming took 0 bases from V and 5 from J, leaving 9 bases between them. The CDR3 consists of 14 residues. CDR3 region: CASSYSGTGDTQYF. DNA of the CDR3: TGTGCCAGCAGTTACTCTGGGACGGGAGATACGCAGTATTTT.

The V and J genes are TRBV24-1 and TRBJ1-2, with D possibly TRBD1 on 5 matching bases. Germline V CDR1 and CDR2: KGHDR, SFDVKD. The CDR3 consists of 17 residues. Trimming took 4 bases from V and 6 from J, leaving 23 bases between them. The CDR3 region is CATSDPSRGGASDGYTF. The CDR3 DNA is TGTGCCACCAGTGACCCCAGTCGCGGGGGAGCGTCTGATGGCTACACCTTC.

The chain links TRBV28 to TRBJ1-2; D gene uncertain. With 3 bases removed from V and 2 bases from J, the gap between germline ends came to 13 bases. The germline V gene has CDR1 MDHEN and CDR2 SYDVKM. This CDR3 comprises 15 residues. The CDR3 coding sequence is TGTGCCAGCAGTTTTTCCCGGACGGAGAACTATGGCTACACCTTC. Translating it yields CASSFSRTENYGYTF.

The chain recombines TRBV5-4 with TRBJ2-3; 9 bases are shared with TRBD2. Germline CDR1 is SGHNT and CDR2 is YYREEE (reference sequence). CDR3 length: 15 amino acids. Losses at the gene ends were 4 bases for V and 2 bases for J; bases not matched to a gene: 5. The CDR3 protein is CASSPREGYTDTQYF. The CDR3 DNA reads TGTGCCAGCAGCCCGCGGGAGGGGTACACAGATACGCAGTATTTT.

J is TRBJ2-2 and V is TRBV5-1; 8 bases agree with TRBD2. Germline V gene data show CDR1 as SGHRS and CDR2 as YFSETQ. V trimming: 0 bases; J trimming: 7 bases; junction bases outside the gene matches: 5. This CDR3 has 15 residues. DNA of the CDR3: TGCGCCAGCAGCTTGGAAGCGGGAGTCGGCGGGGAGCTGTTTTTT. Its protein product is CASSLEAGVGGELFF.

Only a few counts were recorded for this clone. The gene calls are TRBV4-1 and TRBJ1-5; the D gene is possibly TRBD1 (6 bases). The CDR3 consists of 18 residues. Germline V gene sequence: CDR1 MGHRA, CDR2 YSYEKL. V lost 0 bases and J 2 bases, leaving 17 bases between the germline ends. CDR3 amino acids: CASSQDPTGAGGNQPQHF. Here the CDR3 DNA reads TGCGCCAGCAGCCAAGACCCGACGGGGGCAGGAGGCAATCAGCCCCAGCATTTT.

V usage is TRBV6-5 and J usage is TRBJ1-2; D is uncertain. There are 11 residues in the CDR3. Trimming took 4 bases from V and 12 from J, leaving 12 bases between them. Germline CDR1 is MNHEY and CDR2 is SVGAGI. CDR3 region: CASSSAGGNTF. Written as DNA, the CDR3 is TGTGCCAGCAGTTCCGCGGGAGGGAACACCTTC.

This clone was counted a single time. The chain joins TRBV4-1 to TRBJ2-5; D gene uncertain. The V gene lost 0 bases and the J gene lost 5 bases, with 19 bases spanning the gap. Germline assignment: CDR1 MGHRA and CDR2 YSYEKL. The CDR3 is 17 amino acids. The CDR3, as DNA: TGCGCCAGCAGCCAAGAAAGTGCGGCTAGGGTAGGGGAGACCCAGTACTTC. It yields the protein CASSQESAARVGETQYF.

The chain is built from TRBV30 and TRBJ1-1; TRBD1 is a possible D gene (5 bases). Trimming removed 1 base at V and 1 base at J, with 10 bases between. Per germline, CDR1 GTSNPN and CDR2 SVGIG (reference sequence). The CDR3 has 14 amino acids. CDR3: CAWSGRGGNTEAFF. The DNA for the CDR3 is TGTGCCTGGAGTGGCCGCGGGGGGAACACTGAAGCTTTCTTT.

CDR3 amino acids: CATSRGLILNTEAFF. CDR3 DNA sequence: TGTGCCACCAGCAGAGGGCTAATATTGAACACTGAAGCTTTCTTT. The J gene is TRBJ1-1, the V gene TRBV15, with D unclear. V dropped 1 base and J dropped 0 bases, with 9 bases sitting between them. The CDR3 extends over 15 amino acids. CDR1 LNHNV and CDR2 YYDKDF come from the germline V gene (reference sequence).

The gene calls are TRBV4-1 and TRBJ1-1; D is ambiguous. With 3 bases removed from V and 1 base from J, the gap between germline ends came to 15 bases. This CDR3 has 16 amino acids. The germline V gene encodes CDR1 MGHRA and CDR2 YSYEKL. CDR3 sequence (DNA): TGCGCCAGCAGCCAGGGGTTGGCACGGGGGAACACTGAAGCTTTCTTT. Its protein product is CASSQGLARGNTEAFF.

DNA of the CDR3: TGTGCCACCAGTGAGGGAGGGCCCGCAGATACGCAGTATTTT. As protein: CATSEGGPADTQYF. The rearrangement links TRBV24-1 to TRBJ2-3; 7 bases are a match to TRBD2. The CDR3 loop spans 14 amino acids. The J segment lost 4 bases and the V segment lost 4 bases, leaving 4 bases of the junction unmatched. Per germline, CDR1 KGHDR and CDR2 SFDVKD.

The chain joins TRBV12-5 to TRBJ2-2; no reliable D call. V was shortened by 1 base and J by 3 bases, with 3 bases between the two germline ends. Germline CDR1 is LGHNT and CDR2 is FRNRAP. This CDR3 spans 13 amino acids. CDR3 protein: CASGLEYTGELFF. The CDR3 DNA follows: TGTGCTAGTGGTTTGGAGTACACCGGGGAGCTGTTTTTT.

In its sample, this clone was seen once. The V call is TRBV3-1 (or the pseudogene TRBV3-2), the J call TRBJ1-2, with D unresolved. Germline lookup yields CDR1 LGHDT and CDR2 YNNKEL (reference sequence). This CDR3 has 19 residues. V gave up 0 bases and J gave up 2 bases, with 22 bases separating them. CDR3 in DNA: TGTGCCAGCAGCCAAGAAATGTTGGCAGACAAGCCCTCGAACTATGGCTACACCTTC. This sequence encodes CASSQEMLADKPSNYGYTF.